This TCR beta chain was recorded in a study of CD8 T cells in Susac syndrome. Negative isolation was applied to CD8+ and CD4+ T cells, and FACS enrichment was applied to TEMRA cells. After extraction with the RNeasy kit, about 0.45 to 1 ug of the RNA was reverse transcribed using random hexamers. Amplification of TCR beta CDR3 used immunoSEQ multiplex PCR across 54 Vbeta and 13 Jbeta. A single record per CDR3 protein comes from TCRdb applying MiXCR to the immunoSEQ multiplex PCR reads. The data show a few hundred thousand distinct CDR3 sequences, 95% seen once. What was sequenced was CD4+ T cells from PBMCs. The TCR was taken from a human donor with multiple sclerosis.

For the CDR3, the DNA is TGTGCCAGCAGCCAAGTGGACACTGAAGCTTTCTTT. It encodes CASSQVDTEAFF. This chain joins TRBV3-1 and TRBJ1-1; D is ambiguous. V was clipped by 1 base and J by 3 bases, with 3 bases between them. The V gene's germline CDR1 is LGHDT and CDR2 YNNKEL (reference sequence). The CDR3 sequence is 12 residues long.